This TCR beta chain was recovered during a study of blood T cell repertoires in COVID-19. Study-wide background: COVID-19 samples from acute and convalescent phases originated in the United States, Italy and Spain. T cells, B-cell-depleted T cells, or PBMCs provided the cDNA or gDNA that served as material.

Study processing details: Researchers report that nucleated cell counts were estimated from reference gene primer amplification. This table comes from immunoSEQ multiplex PCR, and its TCRdb copy is limited to in-frame clones, with some not included. That table is the source of V, J and clone size, and D and trimming were worked out from the DNA. This repertoire shows 95,000 to 150,000 clones, over 75% found once; its top ten account for around 4%. V was clipped by 7 bases and J by 6 bases, with 7 bases between them. The CDR3 is made up of 10 amino acids. Per germline, CDR1 DFQATT and CDR2 SNEGSKA (reference sequence).

The source is a man in his sixties with acute or convalescent COVID-19. The V call is TRBV20-1, the J call TRBJ2-1; possible D gene TRBD2, 5 bases. The sequenced material came from peripheral blood. This CDR3 is CSGGRNEQFF. CDR3 DNA sequence: TGCAGTGGAGGGCGCAATGAGCAGTTCTTC.